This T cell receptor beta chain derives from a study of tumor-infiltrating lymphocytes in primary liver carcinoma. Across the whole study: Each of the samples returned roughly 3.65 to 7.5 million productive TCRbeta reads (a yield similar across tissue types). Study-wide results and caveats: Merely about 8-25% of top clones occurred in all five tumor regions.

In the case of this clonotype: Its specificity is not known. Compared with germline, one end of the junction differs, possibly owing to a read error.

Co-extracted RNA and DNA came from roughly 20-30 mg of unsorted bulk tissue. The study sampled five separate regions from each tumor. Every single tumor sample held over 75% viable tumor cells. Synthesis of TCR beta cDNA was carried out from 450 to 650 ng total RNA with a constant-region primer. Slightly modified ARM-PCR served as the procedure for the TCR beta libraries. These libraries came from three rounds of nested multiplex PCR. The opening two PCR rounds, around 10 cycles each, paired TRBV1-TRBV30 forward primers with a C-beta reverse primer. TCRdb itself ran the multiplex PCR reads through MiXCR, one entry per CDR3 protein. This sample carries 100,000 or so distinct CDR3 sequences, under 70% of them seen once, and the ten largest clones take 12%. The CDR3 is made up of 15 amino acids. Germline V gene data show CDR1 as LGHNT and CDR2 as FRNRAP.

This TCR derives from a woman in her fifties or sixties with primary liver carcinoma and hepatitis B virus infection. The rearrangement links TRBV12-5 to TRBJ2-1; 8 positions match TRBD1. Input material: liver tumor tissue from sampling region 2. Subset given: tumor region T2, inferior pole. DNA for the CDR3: TGTGCTAGTGGTTCCGGACAGGGACTTAACAATGAGCGGTTATTC. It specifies CASGSGQGLNNERLF. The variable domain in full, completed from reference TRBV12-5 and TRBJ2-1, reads DARVTQTPRHKVTEMGQEVTMRCQPILGHNTVFWYRQTMMQGLELLAYFRNRAPLDDSGMPKDRFSAEMPDATLATLKIQPSEPRDSAVYFCASGSGQGLNNERLFGPGTRLTVL.